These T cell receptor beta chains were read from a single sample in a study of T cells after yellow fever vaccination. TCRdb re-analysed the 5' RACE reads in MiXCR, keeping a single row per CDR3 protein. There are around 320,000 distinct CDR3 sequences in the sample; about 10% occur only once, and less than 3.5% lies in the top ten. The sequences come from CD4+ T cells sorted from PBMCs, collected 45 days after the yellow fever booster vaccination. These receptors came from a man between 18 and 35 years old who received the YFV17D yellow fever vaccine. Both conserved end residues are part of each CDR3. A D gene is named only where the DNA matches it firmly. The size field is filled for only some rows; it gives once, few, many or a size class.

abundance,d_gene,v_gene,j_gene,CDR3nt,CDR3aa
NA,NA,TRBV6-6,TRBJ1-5,TGTGCCAGCAATCACAAGGGCCGCAATCAGCCCCAGCATTTT,CASNHKGRNQPQHF
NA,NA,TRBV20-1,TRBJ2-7,TGCAGTGCTAAAGGGAATCGAGTAACCTACGAGCAGTACTTC,CSAKGNRVTYEQYF
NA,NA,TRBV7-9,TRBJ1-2,TGTGCCAGCAGCTTAAGAAGGGTCGTAGATGGCTACACCTTC,CASSLRRVVDGYTF
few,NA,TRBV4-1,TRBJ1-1,TGCGCCAGCAGCCAGGAGAGAGGCAGGCCCGTGGGAAACACTGAAGCTTTCTTT,CASSQERGRPVGNTEAFF
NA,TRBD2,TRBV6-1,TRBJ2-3,TGTGCCAGCGGACTAGTTAGCACAGATACGCAGTATTTT,CASGLVSTDTQYF
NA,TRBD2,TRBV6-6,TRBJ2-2,TGTGCCAGCAGTTACTCCGGGCTAGCGGATAACACCGGGGAGCTGTTTTTT,CASSYSGLADNTGELFF
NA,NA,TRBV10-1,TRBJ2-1,TGCGCCAGCAGTGACCACTTGGGGTCTGAGCAGTTCTTC,CASSDHLGSEQFF
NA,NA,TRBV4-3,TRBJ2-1,TGCGCCAGCAGCCAAGCCCACAGAGACAATGAGCAGTTCTTC,CASSQAHRDNEQFF
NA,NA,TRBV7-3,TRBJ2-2,TGTGCCAGCAGCTTACCCCCTGGCACCGGGGAGCTGTTTTTT,CASSLPPGTGELFF
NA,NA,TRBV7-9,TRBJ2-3,TGTGCCAGCAGCGACGCCGGGCGGATGAGCACAGATACGCAGTATTTT,CASSDAGRMSTDTQYF
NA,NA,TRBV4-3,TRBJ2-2,TGCGCCAGCAGCCAAGATCCGCAGGGCGGGGAGCTGTTTTTT,CASSQDPQGGELFF
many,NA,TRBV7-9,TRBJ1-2,TGTGCCAGCAGCTTGGACAGAGCTAACTATGGCTACACCTTC,CASSLDRANYGYTF
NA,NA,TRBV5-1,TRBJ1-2,TGCGCCAGCAGCTTGAACGAAGGGCGGGACTATGGCTACACCTTC,CASSLNEGRDYGYTF
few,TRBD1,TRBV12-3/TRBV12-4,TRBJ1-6,TGTGCCAGCAGTCAACAGGGGGGTACAGGACCCCTCCACTTT,CASSQQGGTGPLHF
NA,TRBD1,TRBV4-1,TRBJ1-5,TGCGCCAGCAGCCAAAGGACAGGGGACCAGCCCCAGCATTTT,CASSQRTGDQPQHF
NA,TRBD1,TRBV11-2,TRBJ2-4,TGTGCCAGCAGACTTTCTGGGACAGTGAAAAACATTCAGTACTTC,CASRLSGTVKNIQYF
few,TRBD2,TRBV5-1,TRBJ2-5,TGCGCCAGCAGCAGGGGACTATGGGGGACCCAGTACTTC,CASSRGLWGTQYF
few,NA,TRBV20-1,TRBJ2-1,TGCAGTGCTTCGAGCGGAAGGGGCCGCGATGGTGAGCAGTTCTTC,CSASSGRGRDGEQFF
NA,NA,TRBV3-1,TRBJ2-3,TGTGCCAGCAGCCAAGTTTTCGGAGCCCCCACAGATACGCAGTATTTT,CASSQVFGAPTDTQYF
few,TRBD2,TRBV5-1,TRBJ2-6,TGCGCCAGCAGCCCATTCTCGCTAGCGGGTTTCTCTGGGGCCAACGTCCTGACTTTC,CASSPFSLAGFSGANVLTF